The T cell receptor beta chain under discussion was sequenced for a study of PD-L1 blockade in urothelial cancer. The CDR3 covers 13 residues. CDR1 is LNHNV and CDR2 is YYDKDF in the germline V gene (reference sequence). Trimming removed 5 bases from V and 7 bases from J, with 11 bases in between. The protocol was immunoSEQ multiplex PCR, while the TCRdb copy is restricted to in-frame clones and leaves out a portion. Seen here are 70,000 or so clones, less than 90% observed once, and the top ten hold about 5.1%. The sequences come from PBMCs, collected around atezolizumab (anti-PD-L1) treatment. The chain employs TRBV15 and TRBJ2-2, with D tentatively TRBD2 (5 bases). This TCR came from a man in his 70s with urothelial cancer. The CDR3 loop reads CATSDRGNGELFF. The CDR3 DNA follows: TGTGCCACCAGCGACCGGGGTAACGGGGAGCTGTTTTTT. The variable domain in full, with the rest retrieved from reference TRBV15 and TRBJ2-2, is DAMVIQNPRYQVTQFGKPVTLSCSQTLNHNVMYWYQQKSSQAPKLLFHYYDKDFNNEADTPDNFQSRRPNTSFCFLDIRSPGLGDTAMYLCATSDRGNGELFFGEGSRLTVL.